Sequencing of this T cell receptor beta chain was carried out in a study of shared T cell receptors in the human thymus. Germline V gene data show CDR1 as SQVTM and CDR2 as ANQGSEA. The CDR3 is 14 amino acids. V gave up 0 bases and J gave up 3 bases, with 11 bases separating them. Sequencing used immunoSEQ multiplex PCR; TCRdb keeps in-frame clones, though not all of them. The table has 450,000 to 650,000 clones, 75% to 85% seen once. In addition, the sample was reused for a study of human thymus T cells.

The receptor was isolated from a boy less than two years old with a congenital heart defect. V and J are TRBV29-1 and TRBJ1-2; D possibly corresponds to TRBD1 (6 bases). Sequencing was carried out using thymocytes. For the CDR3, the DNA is TGCAGCGTTGAAGAACCGCAGGGGCACTATGGCTACACCTTC. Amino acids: CSVEEPQGHYGYTF.